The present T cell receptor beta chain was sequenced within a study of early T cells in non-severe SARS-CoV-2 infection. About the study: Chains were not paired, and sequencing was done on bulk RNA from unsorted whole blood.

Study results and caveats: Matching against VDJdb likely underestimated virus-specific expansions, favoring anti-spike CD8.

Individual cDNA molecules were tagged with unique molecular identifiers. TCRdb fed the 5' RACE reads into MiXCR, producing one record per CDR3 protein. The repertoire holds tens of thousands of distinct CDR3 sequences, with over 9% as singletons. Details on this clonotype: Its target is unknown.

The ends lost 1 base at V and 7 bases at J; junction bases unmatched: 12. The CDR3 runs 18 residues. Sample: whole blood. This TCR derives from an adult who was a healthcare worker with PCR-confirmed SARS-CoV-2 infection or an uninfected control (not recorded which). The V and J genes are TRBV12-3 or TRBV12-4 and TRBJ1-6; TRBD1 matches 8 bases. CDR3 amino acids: CASSLGFKGQGANSPLHF. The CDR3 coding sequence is TGTGCCAGCAGTTTAGGATTCAAGGGGCAGGGGGCGAATTCACCCCTCCACTTT.